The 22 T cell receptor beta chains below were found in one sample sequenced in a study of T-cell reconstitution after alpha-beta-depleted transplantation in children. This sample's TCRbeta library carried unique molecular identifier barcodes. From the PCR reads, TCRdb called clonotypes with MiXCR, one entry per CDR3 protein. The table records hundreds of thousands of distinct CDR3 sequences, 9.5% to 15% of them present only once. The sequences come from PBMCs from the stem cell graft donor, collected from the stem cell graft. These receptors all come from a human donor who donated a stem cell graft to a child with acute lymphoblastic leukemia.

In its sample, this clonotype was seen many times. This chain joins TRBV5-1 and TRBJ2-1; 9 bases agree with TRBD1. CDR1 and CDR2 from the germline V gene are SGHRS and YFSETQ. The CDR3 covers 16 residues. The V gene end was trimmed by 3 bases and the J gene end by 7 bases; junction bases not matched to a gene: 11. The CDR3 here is CASSSRTGTGRNEQFF. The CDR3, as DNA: TGCGCCAGCAGCTCAAGAACCGGGACAGGGAGAAATGAGCAGTTCTTC.

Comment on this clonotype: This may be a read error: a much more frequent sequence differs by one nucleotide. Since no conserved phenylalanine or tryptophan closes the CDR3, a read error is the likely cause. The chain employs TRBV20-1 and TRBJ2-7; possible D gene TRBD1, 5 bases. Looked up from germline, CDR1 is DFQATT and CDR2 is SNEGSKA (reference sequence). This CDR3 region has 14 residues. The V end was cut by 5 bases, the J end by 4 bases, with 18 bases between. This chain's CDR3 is CSASDSWGQYEQYS. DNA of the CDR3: TGCAGTGCTTCAGACAGTTGGGGCCAATACGAGCAGTACTCC.

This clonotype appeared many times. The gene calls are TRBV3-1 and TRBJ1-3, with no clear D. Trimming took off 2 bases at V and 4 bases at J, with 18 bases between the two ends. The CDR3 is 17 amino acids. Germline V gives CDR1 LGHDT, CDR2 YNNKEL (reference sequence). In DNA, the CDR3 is TGTGCCAGCAGCCAAAACACAAGAGTCCTGGAAGGAAACACCATATATTTT. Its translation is CASSQNTRVLEGNTIYF.

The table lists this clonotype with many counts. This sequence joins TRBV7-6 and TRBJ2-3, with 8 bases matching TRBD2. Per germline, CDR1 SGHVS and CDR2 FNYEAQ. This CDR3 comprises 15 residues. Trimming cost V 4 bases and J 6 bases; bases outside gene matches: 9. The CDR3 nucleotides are TGTGCCAGCAGCTCCGGGAGGGCCTTGTCCGATACGCAGTATTTT. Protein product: CASSSGRALSDTQYF. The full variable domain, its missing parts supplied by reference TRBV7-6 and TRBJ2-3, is GAGVSQSPRYKVTKRGQDVALRCDPISGHVSLYWYRQALGQGPEFLTYFNYEAQQDKSGLPNDRFSAERPEGSISTLTIQRTEQRDSAMYRCASSSGRALSDTQYFGPGTRLTVL.

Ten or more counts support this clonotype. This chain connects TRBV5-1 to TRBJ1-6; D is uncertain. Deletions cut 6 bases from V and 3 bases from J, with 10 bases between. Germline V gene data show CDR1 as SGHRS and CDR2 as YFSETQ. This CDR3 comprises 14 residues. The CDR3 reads CASTEDYYNSPLHF. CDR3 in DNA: TGCGCCAGCACGGAGGACTACTATAATTCACCCCTCCACTTT.

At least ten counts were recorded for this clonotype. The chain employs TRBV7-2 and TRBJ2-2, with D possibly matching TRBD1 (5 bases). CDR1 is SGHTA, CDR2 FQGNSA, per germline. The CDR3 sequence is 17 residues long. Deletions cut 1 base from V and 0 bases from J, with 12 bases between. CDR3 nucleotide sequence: TGTGCCAGCAGCTTAGTTTTCGGCAGGGCGAACACCGGGGAGCTGTTTTTT. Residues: CASSLVFGRANTGELFF. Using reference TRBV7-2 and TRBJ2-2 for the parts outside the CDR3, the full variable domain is GAGVSQSPSNKVTEKGKDVELRCDPISGHTALYWYRQSLGQGLEFLIYFQGNSAPDKSGLPSDRFSAERTGGSVSTLTIQRTQQEDSAVYLCASSLVFGRANTGELFFGEGSRLTVL.

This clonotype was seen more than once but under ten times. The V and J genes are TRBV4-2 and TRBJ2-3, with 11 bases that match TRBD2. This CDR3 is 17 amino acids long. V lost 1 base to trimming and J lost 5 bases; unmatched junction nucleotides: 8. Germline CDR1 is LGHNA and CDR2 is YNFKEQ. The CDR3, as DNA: TGTGCCAGCAGCCAAGGGGGTAGCGGGAGGGCCAAAGATACGCAGTATTTT. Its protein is CASSQGGSGRAKDTQYF.

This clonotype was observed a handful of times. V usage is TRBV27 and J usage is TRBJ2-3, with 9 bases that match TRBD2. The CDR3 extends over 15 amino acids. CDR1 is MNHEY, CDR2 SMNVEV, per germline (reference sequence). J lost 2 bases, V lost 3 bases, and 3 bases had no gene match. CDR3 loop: CASSFSGRLTDTQYF. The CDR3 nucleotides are TGTGCCAGCAGTTTTAGCGGGAGACTCACAGATACGCAGTATTTT.

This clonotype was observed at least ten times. This CDR3 is CSARGVQPQHF. The CDR3 coding sequence is TGCAGTGCTAGGGGGGTGCAGCCCCAGCATTTT. The gene calls are TRBV20-1 and TRBJ1-5; D perhaps matches TRBD1 (5 bases). The CDR3 consists of 11 residues. Trimming left V 3 bases short and J 7 bases short, with 7 bases between. Germline V CDR1 and CDR2: DFQATT, SNEGSKA (reference sequence).

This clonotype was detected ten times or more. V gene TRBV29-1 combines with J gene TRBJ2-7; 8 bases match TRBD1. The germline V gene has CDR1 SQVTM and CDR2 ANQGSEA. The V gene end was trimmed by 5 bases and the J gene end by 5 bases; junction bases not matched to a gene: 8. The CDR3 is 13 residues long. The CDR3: CSVKDRDWHEQYF. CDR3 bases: TGCAGCGTTAAGGACAGGGATTGGCACGAGCAGTACTTC.

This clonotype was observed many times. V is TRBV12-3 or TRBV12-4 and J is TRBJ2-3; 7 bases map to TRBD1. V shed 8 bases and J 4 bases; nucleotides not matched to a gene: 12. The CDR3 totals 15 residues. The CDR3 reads CASEDRVAAADTQYF. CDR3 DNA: TGTGCCAGCGAAGACAGGGTGGCGGCTGCAGATACGCAGTATTTT.

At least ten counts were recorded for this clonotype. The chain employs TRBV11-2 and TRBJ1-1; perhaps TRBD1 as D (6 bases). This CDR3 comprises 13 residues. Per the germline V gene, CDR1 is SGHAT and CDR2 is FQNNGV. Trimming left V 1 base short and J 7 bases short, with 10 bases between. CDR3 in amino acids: CASSLAGGREAFF. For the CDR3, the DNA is TGTGCCAGCAGCTTAGCCGGGGGGCGTGAAGCTTTCTTT.

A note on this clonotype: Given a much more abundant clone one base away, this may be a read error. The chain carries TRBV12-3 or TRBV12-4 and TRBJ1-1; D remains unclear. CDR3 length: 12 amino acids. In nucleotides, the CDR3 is TGTGCCAGCAGCCCCTTGATGCCTGAATCTTTCTTT. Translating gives CASSPLMPESFF.

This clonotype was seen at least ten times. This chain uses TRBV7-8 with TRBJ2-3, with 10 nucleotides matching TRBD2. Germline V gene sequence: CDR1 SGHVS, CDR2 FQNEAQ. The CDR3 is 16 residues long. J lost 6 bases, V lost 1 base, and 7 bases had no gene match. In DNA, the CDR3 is TGTGCCAGCAGCTTAGGTCGTAGCGGGAGGTGGGATACGCAGTATTTT. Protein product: CASSLGRSGRWDTQYF.

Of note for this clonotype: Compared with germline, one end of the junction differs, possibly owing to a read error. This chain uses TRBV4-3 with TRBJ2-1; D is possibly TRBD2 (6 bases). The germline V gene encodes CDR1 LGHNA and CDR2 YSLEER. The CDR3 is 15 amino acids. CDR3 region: CASSDGTGRNNDQFF. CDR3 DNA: TGCGCCAGCAGCGACGGGACTGGGAGAAACAATGACCAGTTCTTC.

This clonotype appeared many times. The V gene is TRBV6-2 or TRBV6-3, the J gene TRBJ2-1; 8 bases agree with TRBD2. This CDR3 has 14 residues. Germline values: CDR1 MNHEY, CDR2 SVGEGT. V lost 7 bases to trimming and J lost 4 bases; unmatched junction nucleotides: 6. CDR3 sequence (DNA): TGTGCCAGCAAATCAGCGGGGGAGTACAATGAGCAGTTCTTC. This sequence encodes CASKSAGEYNEQFF.

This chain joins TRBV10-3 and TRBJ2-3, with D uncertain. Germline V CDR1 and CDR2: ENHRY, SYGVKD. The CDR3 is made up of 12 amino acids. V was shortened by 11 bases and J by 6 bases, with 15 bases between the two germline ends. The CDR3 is CASSTGPDTQYF. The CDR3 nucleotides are TGTGCCTCCTCCACCGGACCGGATACGCAGTATTTT.

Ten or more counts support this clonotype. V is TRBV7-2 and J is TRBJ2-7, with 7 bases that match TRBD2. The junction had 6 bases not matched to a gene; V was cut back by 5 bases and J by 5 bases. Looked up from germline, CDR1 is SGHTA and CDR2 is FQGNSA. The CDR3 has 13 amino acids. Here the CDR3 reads CASSTRLADEQYF. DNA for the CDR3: TGTGCCAGCAGCACCCGACTAGCCGACGAGCAGTACTTC.

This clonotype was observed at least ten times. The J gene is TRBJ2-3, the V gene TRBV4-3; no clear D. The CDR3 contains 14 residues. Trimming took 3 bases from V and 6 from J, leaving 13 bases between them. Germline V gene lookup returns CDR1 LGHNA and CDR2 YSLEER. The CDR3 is CASSQTYPLDTQYF. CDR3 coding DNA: TGCGCCAGCAGCCAGACCTATCCCTTGGATACGCAGTATTTT.

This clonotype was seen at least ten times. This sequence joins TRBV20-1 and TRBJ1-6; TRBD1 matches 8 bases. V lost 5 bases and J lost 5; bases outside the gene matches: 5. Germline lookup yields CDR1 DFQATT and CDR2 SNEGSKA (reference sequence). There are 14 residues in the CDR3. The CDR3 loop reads CSADTTGDNSPLHF. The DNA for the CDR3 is TGCAGTGCTGATACGACAGGGGATAATTCACCCCTCCACTTT.

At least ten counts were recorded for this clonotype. CDR3 in DNA: TGTGCCAGCAGCGTAAGCGGGGGAAGTGAGCAGTTCTTC. Protein: CASSVSGGSEQFF. The chain links TRBV9 to TRBJ2-1; 8 bases map to TRBD2. CDR1 SGDLS and CDR2 YYNGEE come from the germline V gene. V lost 1 base and J lost 9; bases outside the gene matches: 3. The CDR3 has 13 amino acids.

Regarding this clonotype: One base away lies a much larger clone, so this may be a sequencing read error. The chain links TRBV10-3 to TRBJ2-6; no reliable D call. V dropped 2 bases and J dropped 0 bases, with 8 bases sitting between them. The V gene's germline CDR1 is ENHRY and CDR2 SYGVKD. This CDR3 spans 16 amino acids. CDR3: CAISEPRSSGANVLTF. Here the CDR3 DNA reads TGTGCCATCAGTGAGCCAAGAAGCTCTGGGGCCAACGTCCTGACTTTC.